Listed below are T cell receptor beta chains from one sample, sequenced in a study of blood T cell repertoires in COVID-19. Only in-frame clones appear in the TCRdb table, and some are missing; sequencing was by immunoSEQ multiplex PCR. The table records fewer than 300,000 clones, approximately 84% of them present only once. The sequenced sample was peripheral blood. The source is a human donor with COVID-19, enrolled during active disease. The donor label of this sample is uncertain. Both conserved end residues are trimmed from each CDR3. Fields, in order: J gene, V gene, D gene, CDR3 protein. The D gene is left open where the match is weak.

>TRBJ2-7|TRBV19|.
ASTGRPGGSSYEQY
>TRBJ2-7|TRBV19|TRBD1
ASSMDRGPPYEQY
>TRBJ2-2|TRBV5-8|TRBD2
ASRWTSGTGELF
>TRBJ1-5|TRBV19|.
ASSIRAGMGQPQH
>TRBJ1-2|TRBV5-4|.
ASSLEDWYGYT
>TRBJ2-2|TRBV27|TRBD2
ASRGLAGAGELF
>TRBJ1-1|TRBV12-5|.
ASGFYGSARPNTEAF
>TRBJ1-3|TRBV6-5|.
ASSYAGTNTIY
>TRBJ1-3|TRBV7-8|.
ASSLGQSGNTIY
>TRBJ2-7|TRBV5-1|TRBD1
ASSVAGTGNIGEQY
>TRBJ2-1|TRBV7-3|TRBD2
ASSKEAGGPSRNEQF
>TRBJ2-3|TRBV5-8|TRBD2
ASSLAEELAGVADTQY
>TRBJ2-7|TRBV14|.
ASSATQGLDDYGQY
>TRBJ1-1|TRBV6-2/TRBV6-3|.
ASSHGQHEAF
>TRBJ2-7|TRBV19|TRBD1
ASSLGQGAGEQY
>TRBJ2-5|TRBV5-1|TRBD1
ASRSGTGEETQY
>TRBJ1-2|TRBV9|.
ASSVLPDYGYT
>TRBJ2-7|TRBV27|TRBD1
ASSKNRGSYEQY
>TRBJ2-2|TRBV5-4|.
ASSLPVTNTGELF
>TRBJ2-4|TRBV18|TRBD1
ASSLQGARDIQY
>TRBJ2-2|TRBV15|TRBD2
ATSRASGLAYTGELF
>TRBJ2-1|TRBV7-3|.
ASSTTLQDEQF
>TRBJ2-5|TRBV28|TRBD2
ASSLWGTSGRPETQY
>TRBJ1-1|TRBV5-1|TRBD1
ASSLAGQGVDTEAF
>TRBJ1-4|TRBV19|TRBD1
ASSIPGQGPEKLF
>TRBJ2-2|TRBV5-1|.
ASSGLADTGELF
>TRBJ2-3|TRBV29-1|TRBD1
SVETGYDLDTQY
>TRBJ1-5|TRBV7-2|.
ASSLVPQGGIQPQH
>TRBJ2-1|TRBV6-6|.
ASRNTRQDLGDEQF
>TRBJ2-6|TRBV27|.
ASSLDISGANVLT
>TRBJ2-7|TRBV5-6|TRBD1
ASSAPGQGTGEQY
>TRBJ2-7|TRBV5-1|.
ASSLDSFSSYEQY
>TRBJ1-1|TRBV27|.
ASSRSRANTEAF
>TRBJ1-6|TRBV7-2|.
ASSLPTWTYNSPLH
>TRBJ1-2|TRBV5-5|.
ASSSKAGRGYT
>TRBJ2-1|TRBV24-1|TRBD2
ATSDPSTSGRTGEQF
>TRBJ2-3|TRBV18|TRBD1
ASSPPGQLTDTQY
>TRBJ2-7|TRBV19|TRBD1
ASSLGTASDEQY
>TRBJ1-1|TRBV30|.
AWSVRSTDTEAF
>TRBJ1-1|TRBV11-1|.
ASQWGRADTEAF